These 11 T cell receptor beta chains originate from one sample sequenced in a study of identical twins (dated by TCRdb to the mid-2010s). Library generation was performed with 5' RACE. The sequencing machine was an Illumina HiSeq 2000. TCRdb itself trimmed the public reads at Q25 with fastp, ran MiXCR and retained productive beta chains. Each entry is one CDR3 protein sequence, shown with its most common DNA and genes. This sample has fewer than 250,000 distinct CDR3 sequences in its table, and over 8% of those were observed once. The top ten clones comprise 5% to 5.5% of the sample. Sequences were obtained from memory (CD45RO+) T cells sorted from blood. This specimen's cell subset or site label, interpreted: CD45RO+ enriched T cells. These receptors all stem from a woman aged 18-30 years in good health.

The CDR3 nucleotides are TGTGCCAGTACCTCCGGGGCGGGAGGGAGGAATGAGCAGTTCTTC. As protein: CASTSGAGGRNEQFF. The rearrangement uses TRBV2 and TRBJ2-1; the match to TRBD2 covers 9 bases. The CDR3 loop spans 15 amino acids. Losses at the gene ends were 9 bases for V and 7 bases for J; bases not matched to a gene: 13. The germline V gene encodes CDR1 SNHLY and CDR2 FYNNEI.

The V gene is TRBV7-2, the J gene TRBJ2-2, with 10 bases fitting TRBD2. The V gene's germline CDR1 is SGHTA and CDR2 FQGNSA. The CDR3 is 15 amino acids. Trimming at V came to 5 bases and at J to 8 bases, leaving 8 bases not matched to a gene. Here the CDR3 reads CASSPTSGMKGELFF. As DNA, the CDR3 is TGTGCCAGCAGCCCTACTAGCGGGATGAAAGGGGAGCTGTTTTTT.

This clonotype has only a few counts. The chain uses TRBV5-1 and TRBJ2-5; 12 bases agree with TRBD2. Germline V gene sequence: CDR1 SGHRS, CDR2 YFSETQ. V shed 0 bases, J shed 1 base, and the junction held 7 bases outside the gene matches. The CDR3 consists of 18 residues. CDR3 nucleotides: TGCGCCAGCAGCTTGGAGGCTAGCGGGGGGGCCCGCCAAGAGACCCAGTACTTC. Protein product: CASSLEASGGARQETQYF.

This clonotype was detected many times. The J gene is TRBJ1-1, the V gene TRBV2, with D uncertain. CDR1 is SNHLY and CDR2 is FYNNEI in the germline V gene. This CDR3 region has 13 residues. Trimming took off 7 bases at V and 11 bases at J, with 20 bases between the two ends. The CDR3 DNA is TGTGCCAGCAACCTAGTCGGGGAATTGGCCGCTTTCTTT. Translation: CASNLVGELAAFF.

The rearrangement uses TRBV20-1 and TRBJ2-4; the match to TRBD2 covers 10 bases. Germline values: CDR1 DFQATT, CDR2 SNEGSKA (reference sequence). The CDR3 has 15 residues. V lost 5 bases to trimming and J lost 6 bases; unmatched junction nucleotides: 10. This chain's CDR3 is CSAPWASGRGNIQYF. The DNA for the CDR3 is TGCAGTGCTCCTTGGGCTAGCGGGAGAGGAAACATTCAGTACTTC.

This clonotype was detected many times. The V gene is TRBV4-3, the J gene TRBJ2-1; TRBD1 matches 7 bases. This CDR3 has 13 amino acids. J lost 7 bases, V lost 2 bases, and 2 bases had no gene match. Germline V gene data show CDR1 as LGHNA and CDR2 as YSLEER. The CDR3, as DNA: TGCGCCAGCAGCCAACTACAGGGGAATGAGCAGTTCTTC. As protein: CASSQLQGNEQFF.

This clonotype was detected only a few times. J is TRBJ1-1 and V is TRBV5-1; D is unresolved. There are 14 residues in the CDR3. Germline V gene lookup returns CDR1 SGHRS and CDR2 YFSETQ. Trimming stripped 4 bases from V and 3 bases from J, with 13 bases between. The CDR3 loop reads CASSTTFTDTEAFF. CDR3 sequence (DNA): TGCGCCAGCAGCACGACCTTCACGGACACTGAAGCTTTCTTT. Variable domain in full (rest from reference TRBV5-1 and TRBJ1-1): KAGVTQTPRYLIKTRGQQVTLSCSPISGHRSVSWYQQTPGQGLQFLFEYFSETQRNKGNFPGRFSGRQFSNSRSEMNVSTLELGDSALYLCASSTTFTDTEAFFGQGTRLTVV.

This clonotype was observed many times. The chain links TRBV20-1 to TRBJ2-2, with 7 bases lining up with TRBD1. The CDR3 length is 13 residues. CDR1 DFQATT and CDR2 SNEGSKA come from the germline V gene (reference sequence). After removal of 5 bases from V and 6 bases from J, the junction contained 6 bases not matched to a gene. CDR3 sequence: CSAYGDSAGELFF. CDR3 bases: TGCAGTGCTTACGGGGACAGCGCCGGGGAGCTGTTTTTT.

This clonotype was picked up a small number of times. This rearrangement joins TRBV9 to TRBJ2-1; 8 bases align to TRBD2. CDR1 and CDR2 (germline): SGDLS, YYNGEE. The CDR3 contains 16 residues. Trimming at V came to 0 bases and at J to 6 bases, leaving 8 bases not matched to a gene. The DNA of the CDR3 is TGTGCCAGCAGCGTAGGTCCAGCGGGGGAGGGCAATGAGCAGTTCTTC. This encodes CASSVGPAGEGNEQFF.

The chain joins TRBV20-1 to TRBJ2-5; D may be TRBD1 (6 bases). V lost 3 bases, J lost 5 bases, and 10 bases lay in between. The CDR3 contains 12 residues. Germline V gene sequence: CDR1 DFQATT, CDR2 SNEGSKA (reference sequence). The CDR3 DNA reads TGCAGTGCTAGGACAGGCGGTGAGACCCAGTACTTC. Its translation: CSARTGGETQYF.

The CDR3 sequence: CSARSVGLAGGEQFF. The DNA of the CDR3 is TGCAGTGCTAGATCAGTTGGACTAGCGGGGGGTGAGCAGTTCTTC. The gene calls are TRBV20-1 and TRBJ2-1, with 14 bases fitting TRBD2. This CDR3 has 15 residues. V trimming: 2 bases; J trimming: 9 bases; junction bases outside the gene matches: 6. CDR1 DFQATT and CDR2 SNEGSKA come from the germline V gene (reference sequence).